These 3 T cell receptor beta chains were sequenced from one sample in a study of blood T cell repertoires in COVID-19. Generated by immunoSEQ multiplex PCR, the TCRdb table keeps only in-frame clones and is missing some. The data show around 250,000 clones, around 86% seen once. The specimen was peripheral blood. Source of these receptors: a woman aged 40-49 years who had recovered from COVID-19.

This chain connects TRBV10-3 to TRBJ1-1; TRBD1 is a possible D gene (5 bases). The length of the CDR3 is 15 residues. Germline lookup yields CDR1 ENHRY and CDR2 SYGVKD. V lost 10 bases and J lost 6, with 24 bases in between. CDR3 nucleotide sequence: TGTGCCACCAAGATAAGGGGAGGAGAAGGCTCTGAAGCTTTCTTT. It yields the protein CATKIRGGEGSEAFF.

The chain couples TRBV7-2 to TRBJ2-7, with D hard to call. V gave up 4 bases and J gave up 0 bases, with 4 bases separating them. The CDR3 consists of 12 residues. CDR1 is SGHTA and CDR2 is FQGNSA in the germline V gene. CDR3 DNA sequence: TGTGCCAGCAGCTCATTCTCCTACGAGCAGTACTTC. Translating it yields CASSSFSYEQYF.

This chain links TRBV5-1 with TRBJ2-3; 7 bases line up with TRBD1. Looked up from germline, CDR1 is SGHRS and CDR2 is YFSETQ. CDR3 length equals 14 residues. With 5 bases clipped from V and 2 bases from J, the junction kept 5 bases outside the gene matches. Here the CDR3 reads CASRGGGNTDTQYF. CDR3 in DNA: TGCGCCAGCAGAGGGGGCGGAAACACAGATACGCAGTATTTT. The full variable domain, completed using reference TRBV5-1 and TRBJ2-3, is KAGVTQTPRYLIKTRGQQVTLSCSPISGHRSVSWYQQTPGQGLQFLFEYFSETQRNKGNFPGRFSGRQFSNSRSEMNVSTLELGDSALYLCASRGGGNTDTQYFGPGTRLTVL.